Sequencing of this T cell receptor beta chain was carried out in a study of blood T cell repertoires in COVID-19 (dated by TCRdb to 2020 to 2022). At the level of the whole study: Collaborator samples came from the United States, Italy and Spain and covered acute and convalescent phases of COVID-19. Samples came from the ongoing ImmuneRACE study (first 160 participants) plus 1,254 subjects from 6 global collaborators. Deeply sampled blood TCRbeta repertoires from subjects exposed to, actively infected with, or recovered from COVID-19 were included in the dataset. The repertoires were released in a freely available public database intended as a resource for research on the immune response to SARS-CoV-2. HLA class I and class II types, where available, came from metadata supplied by the sample provider rather than from assay-based typing. Nearly every sample came with metadata listing a de-identified subject ID, COVID-19 status, age in years and sex. The material from the prospective study consisted of cDNA or gDNA derived from T cells, B-cell-depleted T cells, or PBMCs. The full study reports these points: The amount of clinical and demographic metadata varied by source and participant and was provided uncurated.

As encoded in the germline V gene, CDR1 is SGHTA while CDR2 is FQGNSA. Spanning cysteine to phenylalanine, the CDR3 consists of 14 amino acids. Left in the record is the CDR3 DNA by itself, 42 bases read in frame from the first base. V was cut back by 3 bases and J by 4 bases, leaving a gap of 12 bases between them. Collaborating institutions collected whole blood in K2EDTA tubes following their own protocols. For TCRbeta analysis, collaborator samples were shipped as frozen whole blood, as isolated PBMCs, or as DNA extracted from either sample type. TCRbeta CDR3 regions were amplified from genomic DNA by means of the immunoSEQ Assay, a bias-controlled multiplex PCR. The study's processing was this. The number of nucleated cells in each sample was estimated from the amplification of reference gene primers within the assay. Sequence reads were collapsed and filtered to measure the absolute abundance of every unique TCRbeta CDR3 rearrangement. For each sample, productive Simpson clonality was calculated by taking the square root of Simpson's diversity index across productive rearrangements. The source is immuneACCESS, and TCRdb retained only in-frame sequences with V and J called. Part of the clones is not carried over; for the studies checked, unresolved V genes explain less than half of this, and the remainder is unexplained. The D gene and trimming were derived from the DNA, and the V and J assignments and clone size from that table. The table for this sample lists under 300,000 clones; more than 65% of them were counted only once. The ten top clones hold 4% of the sample.

Turning to this clone: It has no known antigen specificity. No quality values exist for individual bases; no much larger clone is one base distant.

This clonotype was obtained from a woman in her thirties or forties with active or convalescent COVID-19. The chain uses TRBV7-2 and TRBJ1-2, and perhaps TRBD1 as D gene, on 5 matching bases. The sample was peripheral blood. The CDR3 protein: CASSLARAGYGYTF. Read as DNA, the sequence is TGTGCCAGCAGCTTGGCCAGGGCTGGCTATGGCTACACCTTC. Full variable domain (CDR3 extended with the reference TRBV7-2 and TRBJ1-2 proteins): GAGVSQSPSNKVTEKGKDVELRCDPISGHTALYWYRQSLGQGLEFLIYFQGNSAPDKSGLPSDRFSAERTGGSVSTLTIQRTQQEDSAVYLCASSLARAGYGYTFGSGTRLTVV.